This TCR beta chain was captured by sequencing in a study of T cells in localized non-small cell lung cancer (dated by TCRdb to 2020 to 2022). Study-wide context: The study analyzed T cell repertoires of roughly 220 early-stage NSCLC patients, comparing tumors and uninvolved tumor-adjacent lungs. NSCLC patients had a mean age of around 70 years, and around 140 were male and some 98 female. The cohort was made up of fewer than 250 treatment-naive NSCLC patients whose localized lung tumors had been resected.

As to this clone: Its recognized antigen is unknown. Within one base of it there is no much larger clone, and no base qualities were kept.

At diagnosis, tumor, uninvolved tumor-adjacent lung and peripheral blood were collected and then preserved as a mix of FFPE and fresh-frozen material. For TCR repertoire profiling, blood samples were analyzed as peripheral blood mononuclear cells. The CDR3, from cysteine to phenylalanine, totals 13 residues. Only the CDR3 region is kept as DNA, spanning 39 bases read in frame from base 1. CDR1 MDHEN and CDR2 SYDVKM are derived from the germline V gene. V loses 6 bases, J loses 5 bases, and the germline ends lie 13 bases apart. The full study reports these points: Because multi-region sequencing of the tumors was not done, intratumor heterogeneity could not be ruled out. Of the top 100 tumor clones, a median of about 53 were detected in paired uninvolved adjacent lung; 28 were also among that lung's top 100. Because of the exploratory design, TCR variables were selected using unadjusted p-values without false-discovery rate correction. Higher blood T cell density associated with longer overall survival, while higher adjacent-lung clonality associated with shorter survival. Uninvolved tumor-adjacent lung showed the highest T cell clonality, higher than tumor, which suggests more focused antigenic responses in the adjacent lung.

TCR beta CDR3 regions were sequenced from DNA using the immunoSEQ Assay. As for the original processing: T cell density was computed as TCR beta template counts normalized to usable DNA estimated by amplifying housekeeping genes. Using the preseqR package, richness was estimated by extrapolating to 120,000 templates for tissue samples and 400,000 templates for PBMC samples. Clonality was calculated as one minus Pielou's evenness. To identify tissue-enriched TCRs, differential abundance testing was run on productive amino-acid clonotypes with a minimum total count of 5 and an alpha of 0.1. Repertoire overlap between compartments was quantified with the Jaccard Index and Morisita Overlap Index. GLIPH grouped TCR beta CDR3s together with public tetramer-defined viral CDR3s, and a viral motif had to include at least three viral sequences and show V-gene enrichment. The immuneACCESS repertoire file appears here via TCRdb, limited to in-frame rearrangements. These files lack a portion of the clones; in checked studies, under half of the deficit traces to unresolved V genes, and the cause of the others is not known. Clonal size and the V and J genes are those of that table, whereas D and trimming came from the DNA. In this sample the table shows about 15,000 clones, 85% of which occur a single time. The biggest ten clones account for under 30% of the sample.

Recombination linked TRBV28 to TRBJ2-5, with a tentative D call of TRBD1 or TRBD2, each matching 6 bases. Material: peripheral blood, obtained before any cancer treatment. This sequence was found in an older female donor with stage I squamous cell lung carcinoma. The CDR3 in this case is CASRGGSVETQYF. The DNA sequence reads TGTGCCAGCAGAGGGGGGTCGGTGGAGACCCAGTACTTC.